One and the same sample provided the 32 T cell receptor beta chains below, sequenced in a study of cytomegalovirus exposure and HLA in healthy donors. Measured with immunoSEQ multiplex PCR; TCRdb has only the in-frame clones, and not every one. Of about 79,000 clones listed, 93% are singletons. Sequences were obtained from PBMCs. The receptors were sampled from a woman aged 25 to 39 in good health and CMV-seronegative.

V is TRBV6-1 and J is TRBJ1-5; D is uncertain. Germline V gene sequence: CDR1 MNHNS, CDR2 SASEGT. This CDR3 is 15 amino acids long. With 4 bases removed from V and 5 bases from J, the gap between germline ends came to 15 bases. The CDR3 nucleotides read TGTGCCAGCAGTGCTTCGGCCTACAGTGATCAGCCCCAGCATTTT. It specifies CASSASAYSDQPQHF.

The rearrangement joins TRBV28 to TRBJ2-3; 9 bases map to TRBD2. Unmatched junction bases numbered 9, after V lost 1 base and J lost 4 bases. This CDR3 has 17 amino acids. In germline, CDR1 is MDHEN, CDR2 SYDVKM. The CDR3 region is CASSLLTGTSRSDTQYF. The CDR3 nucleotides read TGTGCCAGCAGTTTATTAACCGGGACTAGCAGATCAGATACGCAGTATTTT.

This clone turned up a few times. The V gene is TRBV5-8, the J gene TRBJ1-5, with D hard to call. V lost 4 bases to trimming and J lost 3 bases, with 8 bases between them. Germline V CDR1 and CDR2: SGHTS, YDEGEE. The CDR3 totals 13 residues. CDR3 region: CASSPPLNQPQHF. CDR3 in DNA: TGTGCCAGCAGCCCTCCCCTCAATCAGCCCCAGCATTTT.

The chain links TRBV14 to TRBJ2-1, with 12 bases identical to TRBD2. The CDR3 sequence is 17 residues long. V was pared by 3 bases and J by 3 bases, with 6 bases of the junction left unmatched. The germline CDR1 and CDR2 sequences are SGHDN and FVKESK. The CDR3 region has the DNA TGTGCCAGCAGCCACTTTAGGACTAGCGGGAACTACAATGAGCAGTTCTTC. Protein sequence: CASSHFRTSGNYNEQFF.

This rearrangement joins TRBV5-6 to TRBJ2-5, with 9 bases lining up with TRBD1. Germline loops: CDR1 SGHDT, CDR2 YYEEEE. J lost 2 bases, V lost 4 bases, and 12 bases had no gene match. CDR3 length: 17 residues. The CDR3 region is CASSRALGQGWQETQYF. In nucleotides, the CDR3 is TGTGCCAGCAGCCGGGCTCTGGGACAGGGCTGGCAAGAGACCCAGTACTTC.

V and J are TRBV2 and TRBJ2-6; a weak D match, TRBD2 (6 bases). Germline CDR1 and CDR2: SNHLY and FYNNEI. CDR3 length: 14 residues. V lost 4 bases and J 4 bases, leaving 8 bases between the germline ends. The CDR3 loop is CASSVGGGANVLTF. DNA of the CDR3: TGTGCCAGCAGTGTGGGAGGAGGGGCCAACGTCCTGACTTTC.

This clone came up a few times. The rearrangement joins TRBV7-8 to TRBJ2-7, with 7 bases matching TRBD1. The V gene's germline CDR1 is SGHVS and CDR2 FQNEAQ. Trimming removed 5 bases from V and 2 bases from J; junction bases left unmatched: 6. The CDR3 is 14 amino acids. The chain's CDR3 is CASSRGQDAYEQYF. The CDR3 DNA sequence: TGTGCCAGCAGCCGAGGACAGGACGCCTACGAGCAGTACTTC.

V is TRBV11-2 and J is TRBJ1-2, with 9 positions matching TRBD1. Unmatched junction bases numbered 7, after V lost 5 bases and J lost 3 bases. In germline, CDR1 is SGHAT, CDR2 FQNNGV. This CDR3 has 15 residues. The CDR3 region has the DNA TGTGCCAGCAGCCCGCGACAGGGGGTGGACTATGGCTACACCTTC. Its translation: CASSPRQGVDYGYTF. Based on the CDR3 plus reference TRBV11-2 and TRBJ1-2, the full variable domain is EAGVAQSPRYKIIEKRQSVAFWCNPISGHATLYWYQQILGQGPKLLIQFQNNGVVDDSQLPKDRFSAERLKGVDSTLKIQPAKLEDSAVYLCASSPRQGVDYGYTFGSGTRLTVV.

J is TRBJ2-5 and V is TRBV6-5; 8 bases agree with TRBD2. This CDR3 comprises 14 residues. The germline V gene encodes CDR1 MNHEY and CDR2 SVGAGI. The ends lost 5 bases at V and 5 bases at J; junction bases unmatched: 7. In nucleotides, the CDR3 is TGTGCCAGCAGTGAGACTAGCGCGGGGGAGACCCAGTACTTC. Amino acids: CASSETSAGETQYF.

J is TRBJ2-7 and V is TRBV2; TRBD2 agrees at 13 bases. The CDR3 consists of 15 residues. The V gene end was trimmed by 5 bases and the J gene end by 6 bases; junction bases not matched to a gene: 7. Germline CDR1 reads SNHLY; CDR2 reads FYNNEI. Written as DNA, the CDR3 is TGTGCCAGCAGTTCGGGACTAGCGGGACCCCTCGAGCAGTACTTC. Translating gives CASSSGLAGPLEQYF. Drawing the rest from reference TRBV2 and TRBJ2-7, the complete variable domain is EPEVTQTPSHQVTQMGQEVILRCVPISNHLYFYWYRQILGQKVEFLVSFYNNEISEKSEIFDDQFSVERPDGSNFTLKIRSTKLEDSAMYFCASSSGLAGPLEQYFGPGTRLTVT.

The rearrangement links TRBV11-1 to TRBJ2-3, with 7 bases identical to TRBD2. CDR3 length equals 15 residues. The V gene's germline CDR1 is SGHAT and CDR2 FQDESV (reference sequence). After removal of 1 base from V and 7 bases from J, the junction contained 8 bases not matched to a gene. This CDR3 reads CASSLEIAGAYTQYF. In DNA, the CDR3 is TGTGCCAGCAGCTTAGAGATAGCGGGCGCTTATACGCAGTATTTT.

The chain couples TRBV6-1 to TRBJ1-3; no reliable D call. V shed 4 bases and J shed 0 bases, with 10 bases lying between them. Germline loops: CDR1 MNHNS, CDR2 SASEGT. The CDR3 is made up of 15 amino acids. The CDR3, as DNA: TGTGCCAGCAGTGCAAGCGGGGTCTCTGGAAACACCATATATTTT. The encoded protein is CASSASGVSGNTIYF.

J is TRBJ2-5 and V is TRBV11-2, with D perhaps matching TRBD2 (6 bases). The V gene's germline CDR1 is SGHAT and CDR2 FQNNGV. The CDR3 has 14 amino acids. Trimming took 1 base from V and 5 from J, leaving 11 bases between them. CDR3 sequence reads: CASSLAGSRETQYF. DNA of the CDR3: TGTGCCAGCAGCTTAGCCGGGAGCCGGGAGACCCAGTACTTC. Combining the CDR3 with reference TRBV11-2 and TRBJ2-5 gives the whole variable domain EAGVAQSPRYKIIEKRQSVAFWCNPISGHATLYWYQQILGQGPKLLIQFQNNGVVDDSQLPKDRFSAERLKGVDSTLKIQPAKLEDSAVYLCASSLAGSRETQYFGPGTRLLVL.

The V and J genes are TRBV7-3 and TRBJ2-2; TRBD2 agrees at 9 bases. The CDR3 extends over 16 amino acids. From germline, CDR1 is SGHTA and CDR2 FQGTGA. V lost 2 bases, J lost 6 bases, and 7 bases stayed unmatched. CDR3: CASSLYERGAPGELFF. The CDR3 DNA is TGTGCCAGCAGCTTATACGAGCGGGGGGCCCCCGGGGAGCTGTTTTTT.

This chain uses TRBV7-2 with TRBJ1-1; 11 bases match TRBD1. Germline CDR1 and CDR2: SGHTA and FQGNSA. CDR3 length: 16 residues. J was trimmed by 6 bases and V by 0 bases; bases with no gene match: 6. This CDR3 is CASSLARTGGIAEAFF. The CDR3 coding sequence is TGTGCCAGCAGCTTAGCCAGGACAGGGGGCATAGCTGAAGCTTTCTTT. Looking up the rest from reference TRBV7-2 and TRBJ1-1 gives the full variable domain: GAGVSQSPSNKVTEKGKDVELRCDPISGHTALYWYRQSLGQGLEFLIYFQGNSAPDKSGLPSDRFSAERTGGSVSTLTIQRTQQEDSAVYLCASSLARTGGIAEAFFGQGTRLTVV.

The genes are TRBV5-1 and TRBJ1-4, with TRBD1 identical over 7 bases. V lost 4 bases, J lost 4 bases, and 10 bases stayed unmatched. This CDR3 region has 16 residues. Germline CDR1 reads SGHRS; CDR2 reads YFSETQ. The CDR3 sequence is CASSAGQVLVNEKLFF. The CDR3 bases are TGCGCCAGCAGCGCCGGACAGGTTCTCGTTAATGAAAAACTGTTTTTT.

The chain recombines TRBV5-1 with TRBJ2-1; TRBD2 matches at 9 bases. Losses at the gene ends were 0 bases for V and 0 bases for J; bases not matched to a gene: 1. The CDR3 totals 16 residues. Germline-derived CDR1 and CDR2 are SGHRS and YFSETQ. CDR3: CASSLGGLASYNEQFF. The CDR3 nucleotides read TGCGCCAGCAGCTTGGGGGGACTAGCCTCCTACAATGAGCAGTTCTTC.

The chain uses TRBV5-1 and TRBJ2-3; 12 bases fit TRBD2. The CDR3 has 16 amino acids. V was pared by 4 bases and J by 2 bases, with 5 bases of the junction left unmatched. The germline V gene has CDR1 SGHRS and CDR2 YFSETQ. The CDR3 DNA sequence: TGCGCCAGCAGCATACGGACTAGCGGGGTCACAGATACGCAGTATTTT. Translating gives CASSIRTSGVTDTQYF.

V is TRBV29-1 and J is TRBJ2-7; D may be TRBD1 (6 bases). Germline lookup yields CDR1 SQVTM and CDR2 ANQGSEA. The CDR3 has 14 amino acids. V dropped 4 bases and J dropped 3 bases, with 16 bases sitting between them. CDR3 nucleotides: TGCAGCGTTGTCCGCAGGGGAATCGTCTACGAGCAGTACTTC. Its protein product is CSVVRRGIVYEQYF.

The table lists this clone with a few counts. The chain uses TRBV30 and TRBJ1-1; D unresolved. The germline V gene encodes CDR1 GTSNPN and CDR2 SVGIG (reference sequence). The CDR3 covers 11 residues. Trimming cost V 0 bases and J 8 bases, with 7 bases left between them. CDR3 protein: CAWSVTVEAFF. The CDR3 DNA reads TGTGCCTGGAGTGTAACGGTGGAAGCTTTCTTT.

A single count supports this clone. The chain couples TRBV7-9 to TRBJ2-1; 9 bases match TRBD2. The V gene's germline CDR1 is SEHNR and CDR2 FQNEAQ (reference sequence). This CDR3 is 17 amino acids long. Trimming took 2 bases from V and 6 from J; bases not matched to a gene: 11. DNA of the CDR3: TGTGCCAGCAGCTTACCGCCAGGGCTAGCGGGGACCAATGAGCAGTTCTTC. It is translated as CASSLPPGLAGTNEQFF. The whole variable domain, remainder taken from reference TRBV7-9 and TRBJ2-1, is DTGVSQNPRHKITKRGQNVTFRCDPISEHNRLYWYRQTLGQGPEFLTYFQNEAQLEKSRLLSDRFSAERPKGSFSTLEIQRTEQGDSAMYLCASSLPPGLAGTNEQFFGPGTRLTVL.

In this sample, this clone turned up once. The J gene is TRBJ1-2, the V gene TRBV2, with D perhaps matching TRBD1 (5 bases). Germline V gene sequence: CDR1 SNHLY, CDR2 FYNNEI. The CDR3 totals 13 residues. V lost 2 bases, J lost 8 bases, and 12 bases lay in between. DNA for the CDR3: TGTGCCAGCAGTGAACAGGGTATAGTCGGCTACACCTTC. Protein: CASSEQGIVGYTF.

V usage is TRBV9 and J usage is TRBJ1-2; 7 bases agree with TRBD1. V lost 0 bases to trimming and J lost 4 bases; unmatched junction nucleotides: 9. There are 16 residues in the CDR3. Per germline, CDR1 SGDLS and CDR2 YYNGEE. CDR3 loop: CASSVGTGHSGYGYTF. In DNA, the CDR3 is TGTGCCAGCAGCGTAGGGACAGGACATTCCGGCTATGGCTACACCTTC.

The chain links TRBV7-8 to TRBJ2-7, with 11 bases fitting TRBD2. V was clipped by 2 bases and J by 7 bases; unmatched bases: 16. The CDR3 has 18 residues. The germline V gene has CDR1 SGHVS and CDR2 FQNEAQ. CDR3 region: CASSLYKGTSGVIGEQYF. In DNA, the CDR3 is TGTGCCAGCAGCTTATATAAGGGGACTAGCGGAGTGATCGGGGAGCAGTACTTC.

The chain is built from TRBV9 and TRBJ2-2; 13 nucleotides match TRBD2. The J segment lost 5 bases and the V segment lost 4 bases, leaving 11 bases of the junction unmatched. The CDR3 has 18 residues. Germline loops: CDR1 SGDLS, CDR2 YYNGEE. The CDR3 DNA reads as TGTGCCAGCAGCAAGACTAGCGGGGGGCCAATTGGGACCGGGGAGCTGTTTTTT. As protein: CASSKTSGGPIGTGELFF.

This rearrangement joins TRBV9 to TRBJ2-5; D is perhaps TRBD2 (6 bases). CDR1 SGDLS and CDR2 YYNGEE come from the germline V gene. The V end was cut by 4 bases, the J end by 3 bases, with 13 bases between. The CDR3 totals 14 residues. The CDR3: CASSPPTGEETQYF. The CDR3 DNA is TGTGCCAGCAGCCCCCCCACGGGGGAAGAGACCCAGTACTTC.

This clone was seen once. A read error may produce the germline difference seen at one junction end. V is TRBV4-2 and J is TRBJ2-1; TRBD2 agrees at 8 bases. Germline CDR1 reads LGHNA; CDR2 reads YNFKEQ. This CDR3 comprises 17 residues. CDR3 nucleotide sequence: TGTGCCGGCAGCCAAGGCCCGAGCGGGGGCCTCTACAATGAGCAGTTCTTC. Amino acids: CAGSQGPSGGLYNEQFF.

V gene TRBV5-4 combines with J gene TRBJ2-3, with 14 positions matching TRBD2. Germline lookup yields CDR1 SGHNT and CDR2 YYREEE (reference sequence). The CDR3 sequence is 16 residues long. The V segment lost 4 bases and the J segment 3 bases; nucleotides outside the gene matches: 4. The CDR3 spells CASSAGTSGRTDTQYF. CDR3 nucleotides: TGTGCCAGCAGCGCCGGGACTAGCGGGAGAACAGATACGCAGTATTTT.

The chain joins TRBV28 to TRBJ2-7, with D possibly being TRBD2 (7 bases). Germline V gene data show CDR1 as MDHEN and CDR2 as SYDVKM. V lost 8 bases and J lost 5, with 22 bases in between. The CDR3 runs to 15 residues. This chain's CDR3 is CASLLRGGVSNEQYF. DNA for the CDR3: TGTGCCAGCCTATTAAGGGGGGGCGTTTCAAACGAGCAGTACTTC.

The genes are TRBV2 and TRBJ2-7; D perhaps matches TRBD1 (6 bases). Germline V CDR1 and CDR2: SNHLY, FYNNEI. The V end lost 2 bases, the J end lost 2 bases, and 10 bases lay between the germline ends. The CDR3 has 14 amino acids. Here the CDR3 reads CASSERGTTYEQYF. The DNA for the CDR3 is TGTGCCAGCAGTGAAAGGGGGACAACCTACGAGCAGTACTTC.

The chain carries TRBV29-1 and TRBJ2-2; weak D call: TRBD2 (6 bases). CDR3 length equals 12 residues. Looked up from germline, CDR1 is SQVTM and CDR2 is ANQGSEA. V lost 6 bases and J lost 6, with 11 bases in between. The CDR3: CSVVEGPGELFF. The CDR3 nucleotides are TGCAGCGTAGTGGAGGGCCCCGGGGAGCTGTTTTTT.

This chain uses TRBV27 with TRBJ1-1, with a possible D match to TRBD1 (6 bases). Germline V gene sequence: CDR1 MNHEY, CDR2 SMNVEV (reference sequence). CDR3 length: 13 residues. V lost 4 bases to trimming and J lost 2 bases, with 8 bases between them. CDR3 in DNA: TGTGCCAGCAGTTACAGGGTTAACACTGAAGCTTTCTTT. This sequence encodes CASSYRVNTEAFF.